This T cell receptor beta chain was recovered during a study of cytomegalovirus exposure and HLA in healthy donors. Trimming cost V 4 bases and J 7 bases; bases outside gene matches: 4. The CDR3 loop spans 13 amino acids. The germline V gene encodes CDR1 SGHRS and CDR2 YFSETQ. PCR amplification relied on 60 Vbeta primers (plus 13 Jbeta primers). Original processing notes: Unique TCR beta chains numbered about 79 million in a later analysis, with roughly 10 million shared. Only in-frame clones appear in the TCRdb table, and some are missing; sequencing was by immunoSEQ multiplex PCR. V and J calls and clone size are those listed in that table; D and trimming were worked out from the DNA. The repertoire holds 160,000 or so clones, with more than 65% as singletons.

The sequenced sample was PBMCs. The clonotype originates from a woman aged 45-60 years in good health and CMV-seronegative. J is TRBJ1-5 and V is TRBV5-1, with TRBD1 matching 8 bases. The CDR3 region is CASSGQGRQPQHF. CDR3 nucleotide sequence: TGCGCCAGCAGCGGACAGGGACGCCAGCCCCAGCATTTT.